The present TCR beta chain was sequenced within a study of cytomegalovirus exposure and HLA in healthy donors. Note on this clone: Its cognate antigen is unknown.

The PCR ran on 60 Vbeta and 13 Jbeta primers. Measured with immunoSEQ multiplex PCR; TCRdb has only the in-frame clones, and not every one. The sample has 150,000 or so clones, roughly 77% seen once. Trimming pared 2 bases from V and 0 bases from J, leaving 3 bases between. The CDR3 loop spans 13 amino acids. Looked up from germline, CDR1 is SEHNR and CDR2 is FQNEAQ (reference sequence). General study results and limits: Sequence variants that were highly shared formed a cluster that was likely a sequencing artifact.

The V call is TRBV7-9, the J call TRBJ2-3; no definite D call. Sequencing was carried out using PBMCs. This clonotype originated in a man between 18 and 29 years old in good health and CMV-seropositive. The CDR3 loop is CASSLLSTDTQYF. Written as DNA, the CDR3 is TGTGCCAGCAGCTTATTAAGCACAGATACGCAGTATTTT.